This T cell receptor (beta chain) was sequenced during a study of blood T cell repertoires in COVID-19. TCRdb keeps only in-frame clones here, not all; method: immunoSEQ multiplex PCR. The repertoire holds 90,000 to 130,000 clones, with approximately 82% as singletons. This CDR3 contains 14 residues. With V trimmed by 3 bases and J by 8 bases, 6 bases remained unmatched. CDR1 is MRHNA, CDR2 SNTAGT, per germline. The sequencing input was peripheral blood. The chain links TRBV6-4 to TRBJ2-1; 8 bases match TRBD2. This sequence was found in an elderly woman with acute or convalescent COVID-19. The CDR3 coding sequence is TGTGCCAGCAGTGAGGCGGGAGGTATCGATGAGCAGTTCTTC. Translation: CASSEAGGIDEQFF.